These 23 T cell receptor beta chains share one sample of origin, sequenced in a study of memory CD8 T cells in hepatitis C reinfection. The method was immunoSEQ multiplex PCR; TCRdb's version includes in-frame clones alone and lacks a portion of them. The sample lists 40,000 to 45,000 clones, 88% occurring once. Time point meaning: peak reinfection, 3 to 8 weeks after reinfection detection. Sorted cells were sequenced directly ex vivo without any in vitro expansion. The sequencing input was naive CD8+ T cells sorted from blood. These receptors came from a man between 18 and 35 years old with hepatitis C virus infection.

This clone has only one observation. The rearrangement joins TRBV6-5 to TRBJ1-1; D gene ambiguous. The V and J ends lost 2 bases and 4 bases respectively, with 11 bases between them. The germline gives CDR1 MNHEY, CDR2 SVGAGI. The CDR3 has 14 amino acids. The CDR3 sequence: CASSYARLSTEAFF. The DNA for the CDR3 is TGTGCCAGCAGTTACGCCCGCTTGAGCACTGAAGCTTTCTTT.

This clone has a single count. This sequence joins TRBV5-1 and TRBJ2-3, with 9 bases matching TRBD2. The CDR3 length is 16 residues. Trimming cost V 3 bases and J 5 bases; bases outside gene matches: 10. Germline-derived CDR1 and CDR2 are SGHRS and YFSETQ. The CDR3 DNA follows: TGCGCCAGCAGCTCCCTGGCGGGGGGGGTCCTAGATACGCAGTATTTT. It encodes CASSSLAGGVLDTQYF.

This clone showed up just once. The J gene is TRBJ2-7, the V gene TRBV11-1; 12 nucleotides align to TRBD1. Germline V CDR1 and CDR2: SGHAT, FQDESV (reference sequence). The CDR3 consists of 15 residues. The J segment lost 6 bases and the V segment lost 5 bases, leaving 8 bases of the junction unmatched. In nucleotides, the CDR3 is TGTGCCAGCAGCCCCCGGGACAGGGGGCCCCTCGAGCAGTACTTC. This encodes CASSPRDRGPLEQYF.

V is TRBV4-1 and J is TRBJ1-4, with 9 positions matching TRBD1. Germline CDR1 is MGHRA and CDR2 is YSYEKL. V trimming: 5 bases; J trimming: 5 bases; junction bases outside the gene matches: 3. This CDR3 comprises 14 residues. CDR3 nucleotides: TGCGCCAGCAGCACCGGGACAGGGAATGAAAAACTGTTTTTT. The encoded protein is CASSTGTGNEKLFF.

The V and J genes are TRBV11-2 and TRBJ2-1, with 7 bases identical to TRBD1. Trimming took 4 bases from V and 0 from J; bases not matched to a gene: 6. The CDR3 contains 16 residues. Germline V CDR1 and CDR2: SGHAT, FQNNGV. CDR3 loop: CASSSQGQNSYNEQFF. CDR3 coding DNA: TGTGCCAGCAGCTCCCAGGGACAGAACTCCTACAATGAGCAGTTCTTC.

The sample holds a few counts of this clone. V is TRBV19 and J is TRBJ2-5; D call uncertain. The CDR3 loop spans 13 amino acids. The V gene lost 5 bases and the J gene lost 2 bases, with 9 bases spanning the gap. Germline V gives CDR1 LNHDA, CDR2 SQIVND (reference sequence). The CDR3 DNA reads as TGTGCCAGTAGTCGGTCGGTACAAGAGACCCAGTACTTC. Translation gives CASSRSVQETQYF.

The rearrangement uses TRBV7-9 and TRBJ2-2; possible D gene TRBD2, 6 bases. Germline V gene sequence: CDR1 SEHNR, CDR2 FQNEAQ (reference sequence). The CDR3 is made up of 15 amino acids. V lost 4 bases to trimming and J lost 0 bases, with 9 bases between them. The CDR3 region has the DNA TGTGCCAGCAGCTCCCCGGGGGCGAACACCGGGGAGCTGTTTTTT. It translates to CASSSPGANTGELFF.

This chain links TRBV28 with TRBJ2-1; TRBD1 matches 8 bases. Germline V gives CDR1 MDHEN, CDR2 SYDVKM. The CDR3 has 14 amino acids. With 2 bases clipped from V and 7 bases from J, the junction kept 4 bases outside the gene matches. CDR3 bases: TGTGCCAGCAGTTTACAGGGGGCGAGGAATGAGCAGTTCTTC. Residues: CASSLQGARNEQFF.

The chain recombines TRBV9 with TRBJ2-7; a weak D match, TRBD1 (6 bases). The CDR3 sequence is 14 residues long. Per germline, CDR1 SGDLS and CDR2 YYNGEE. The V end was cut by 8 bases, the J end by 0 bases, with 15 bases between. This chain's CDR3 is CASGPGADSYEQYF. The CDR3 bases are TGTGCCAGTGGCCCAGGGGCTGACTCCTACGAGCAGTACTTC. Variable domain in full (rest from reference TRBV9 and TRBJ2-7): DSGVTQTPKHLITATGQRVTLRCSPRSGDLSVYWYQQSLDQGLQFLIQYYNGEERAKGNILERFSAQQFPDLHSELNLSSLELGDSALYFCASGPGADSYEQYFGPGTRLTVT.

The V gene is TRBV25-1, the J gene TRBJ1-2; no clear D. V lost 0 bases to trimming and J lost 7 bases, with 12 bases between them. This CDR3 comprises 14 residues. Germline V gives CDR1 MGHDK, CDR2 SYGVNS. The CDR3 nucleotides are TGTGCCAGCAGTGAATATTCCAGGTTTAGTGGCTACACCTTC. It specifies CASSEYSRFSGYTF.

This clone appeared a single time. V and J are TRBV6-4 and TRBJ2-3; 8 nucleotides line up with TRBD1. CDR1 and CDR2 (germline): MRHNA, SNTAGT. The CDR3 has 15 residues. Trimming at V came to 2 bases and at J to 2 bases, leaving 3 bases not matched to a gene. Written as DNA, the CDR3 is TGTGCCAGCAGTGACCAGGGGGCGAACACAGATACGCAGTATTTT. Its translation is CASSDQGANTDTQYF.

CDR3 bases: TGCGCCAGCAGCCAAGAATCGGCGGGAGTTACGGATGAGCAGTTCTTC. Translating gives CASSQESAGVTDEQFF. J is TRBJ2-1 and V is TRBV4-1, with TRBD2 matching 7 bases. With 0 bases clipped from V and 8 bases from J, the junction kept 10 bases outside the gene matches. CDR1 MGHRA and CDR2 YSYEKL come from the germline V gene. CDR3 length: 16 amino acids.

CDR3 nucleotide sequence: TGTGCCAGTAGTACGGGAGACTATGGCTACACCTTC. The encoded protein is CASSTGDYGYTF. V is TRBV19 and J is TRBJ1-2; D remains unclear. V was cut by 4 bases and J by 3 bases, with 6 bases left in between. This CDR3 comprises 12 residues. Per germline, CDR1 LNHDA and CDR2 SQIVND (reference sequence).

The genes are TRBV30 and TRBJ1-5; D is unclear. Between the trimmed V and J ends, which lost 2 bases and 3 bases, there was a span of 11 bases. CDR1 and CDR2 (germline): GTSNPN, SVGIG (reference sequence). The CDR3 is 14 amino acids. The CDR3 region has the DNA TGTGCCTGGAGTCACGGAGCATACAATCAGCCCCAGCATTTT. It is translated as CAWSHGAYNQPQHF. The full variable domain, with the rest looked up from reference TRBV30 and TRBJ1-5, is SQTIHQWPATLVQPVGSPLSLECTVEGTSNPNLYWYRQAAGRGLQLLFYSVGIGQISSEVPQNLSASRPQDRQFILSSKKLLLSDSGFYLCAWSHGAYNQPQHFGDGTRLSIL.

The J gene is TRBJ1-5, the V gene TRBV4-1; 7 bases are shared with TRBD1. J lost 1 base, V lost 6 bases, and 12 bases had no gene match. The CDR3 covers 17 residues. Germline loops: CDR1 MGHRA, CDR2 YSYEKL. The CDR3 DNA reads TGCGCCAGCAGTCAAATTCAGGGGGTTGAAAGCAATCAGCCCCAGCATTTT. This gives the protein CASSQIQGVESNQPQHF.

The chain's CDR3 is CASSEKEGSGGYEQYV. DNA for the CDR3: TGTGCCAGCAGTGAAAAAGAAGGGAGCGGGGGGTATGAGCAGTACGTC. The chain employs TRBV6-1 and TRBJ2-7, with 9 nucleotides matching TRBD2. The CDR3 length is 16 residues. V dropped 2 bases and J dropped 7; count of bases not matched to a gene: 12. Germline V gives CDR1 MNHNS, CDR2 SASEGT.

The V and J genes are TRBV11-2 and TRBJ1-3, with a possible D match to TRBD1 (6 bases). CDR1 and CDR2 (germline): SGHAT, FQNNGV. The V end was cut by 4 bases, the J end by 9 bases, with 10 bases between. CDR3 length equals 12 residues. The CDR3 sequence is CASSSLGGTIYF. The CDR3 coding sequence is TGTGCCAGCAGCTCACTAGGGGGCACCATATATTTT.

The chain carries TRBV11-1 and TRBJ2-3, with 10 nucleotides matching TRBD1. The CDR3 length is 18 residues. From germline, CDR1 is SGHAT and CDR2 FQDESV (reference sequence). V lost 4 bases, J lost 3 bases, and 13 bases stayed unmatched. CDR3 coding DNA: TGTGCCAGCAGCTCGGGACAGGGGAATTGGTTAACTACAGATACGCAGTATTTT. The encoded protein is CASSSGQGNWLTTDTQYF.

The chain joins TRBV7-9 to TRBJ2-5; 10 nucleotides match TRBD2. The closer fit of TRBJ2-7 to the DNA end suggests the J call may be wrong. The CDR3 has 15 residues. Looked up from germline, CDR1 is SEHNR and CDR2 is FQNEAQ (reference sequence). CDR3 residues: CASSPNGLAVYEQYF. DNA of the CDR3: TGTGCCAGCAGCCCAAATGGACTAGCGGTCTACGAGCAGTACTTC.

The chain combines TRBV28 with TRBJ2-5; 11 bases are a match to TRBD1. CDR3 size: 15 residues. The V gene end was trimmed by 4 bases and the J gene end by 1 base; junction bases not matched to a gene: 2. Germline CDR1 is MDHEN and CDR2 is SYDVKM. CDR3 loop: CASSWGQGVQETQYF. The CDR3 bases are TGTGCCAGCAGTTGGGGACAGGGGGTCCAAGAGACCCAGTACTTC.

This clone was seen just once. The V and J genes are TRBV29-1 and TRBJ2-2, with D unresolved. The CDR3 covers 12 residues. V dropped 4 bases and J dropped 6 bases, with 9 bases sitting between them. Germline V gene lookup returns CDR1 SQVTM and CDR2 ANQGSEA. CDR3: CSVVVPPGELFF. CDR3 sequence (DNA): TGCAGCGTTGTAGTCCCCCCCGGGGAGCTGTTTTTT.

This clone occurred once. The chain couples TRBV11-2 to TRBJ2-7; weak D call: TRBD1 (5 bases). V was clipped by 1 base and J by 2 bases, with 9 bases between them. CDR3 length equals 14 residues. Germline CDR1 and CDR2: SGHAT and FQNNGV. This CDR3 is CASSLALGAYEQYF. DNA of the CDR3: TGTGCCAGCAGCTTAGCCCTAGGGGCCTACGAGCAGTACTTC.

The chain is built from TRBV7-8 and TRBJ2-3, with 8 bases that match TRBD1. The germline gives CDR1 SGHVS, CDR2 FQNEAQ. The CDR3 extends over 16 amino acids. Trimming at V came to 4 bases and at J to 2 bases, leaving 8 bases not matched to a gene. The CDR3 DNA reads TGTGCCAGCAGCTCCTTGACAGGGGCTTCCACAGATACGCAGTATTTT. The encoded protein is CASSSLTGASTDTQYF.